Detailed here is one T cell receptor (beta chain). The sample originates from a study of shared clonotypes between healthy human individuals. Study-level background: Serving as donors were a couple of women and three men, whose ages spanned 18 to 49.

The CDR3 contains 14 residues. V was clipped by 7 bases and J by 8 bases; unmatched bases: 9. CDR1 SGHRS and CDR2 YFSETQ come from the germline V gene. Method: immunoSEQ multiplex PCR; TCRdb's copy keeps in-frame clones and lacks some. Of under 2,500,000 clones listed, 90% to 97% are singletons. Material: naive CD4+ T cells sorted from blood. As to subset: CD45RA+ positively selected. The receptor's source is a young man in good health. V is TRBV5-1 and J is TRBJ1-1; 12 bases are a match to TRBD1. CDR3 nucleotides: TGCGCCAGCGGCTCCGGGACAGGGGGCACCGAAGCTTTCTTT. This gives the protein CASGSGTGGTEAFF.